This T cell receptor (beta chain) was documented in a study of blood T cell repertoires in COVID-19. Data came from immunoSEQ multiplex PCR; TCRdb stores just in-frame clones and leaves some out. The table records under 250,000 clones, 80% to 90% of them present only once. Participants spanned ages roughly 18 to 95 years and resided in 20 to 30 US areas. The sample consisted of PBMCs or T cells enriched from blood (not recorded which). The clonotype originates from a woman aged 50 to 60 who had been exposed to COVID-19.

The CDR3 coding sequence is TGTGCCAGCAGCCGGGACAGGGAGACAGATACGCAGTATTTT. Its protein product is CASSRDRETDTQYF. The rearrangement links TRBV7-9 to TRBJ2-3, with 9 bases fitting TRBD1. Germline loops: CDR1 SEHNR, CDR2 FQNEAQ (reference sequence). V was clipped by 5 bases and J by 3 bases; unmatched bases: 3. The CDR3 is 14 amino acids.